This T cell receptor beta chain comes out of a study of early T cells in non-severe SARS-CoV-2 infection. There are a few counts of this clonotype. Tagging with unique molecular identifiers was applied to individual cDNA molecules. Via MiXCR, TCRdb re-called the 5' RACE reads, giving one row per CDR3 protein. There are around 76,000 distinct CDR3 sequences in the sample; around 15% occur only once, and less than 5% lies in the top ten. CDR3 length: 15 amino acids. V was clipped by 2 bases and J by 4 bases; unmatched bases: 7. The V gene's germline CDR1 is MNHNS and CDR2 SASEGT. The rearrangement joins TRBV6-1 to TRBJ2-7, with 8 bases that match TRBD2. The TCR originated in an adult who was a healthcare worker with PCR-confirmed SARS-CoV-2 infection or an uninfected control (not recorded which). Sequenced material: whole blood, taken at baseline. The CDR3 protein is CASSEPRLARYEQYF. As DNA, the CDR3 is TGTGCCAGCAGTGAACCCAGACTAGCGCGGTACGAGCAGTACTTC.